This T cell receptor beta chain was recovered during a study of T-cell reconstitution after alpha-beta-depleted transplantation in children. Preparation of the TCRbeta library was carried out with unique molecular identifiers. TCRdb re-analysed the PCR reads in MiXCR, keeping a single row per CDR3 protein. Counted here are a few hundred thousand distinct CDR3 sequences, about a tenth occurring once; the ten biggest clones make up 25% to 30%. Germline CDR1 MDHEN, CDR2 SYDVKM. The CDR3 spans 14 residues. Trimming removed 6 bases at V and 1 base at J, with 12 bases between. At least ten counts were recorded for this clonotype.

The TCR sequence derives from a child younger than two with acute myeloid leukemia, due to receive a stem cell transplant. Source: PBMCs, taken before TCRalphabeta/CD19-depleted stem cell transplant. The chain combines TRBV28 with TRBJ1-2; D is unclear. The CDR3 DNA reads as TGTGCCAGCAGGTCGTTTACAGTTAACTATGGCTACACCTTC. It codes for CASRSFTVNYGYTF.